One sample yielded the 20 T cell receptor beta chains listed below, sequenced in a study of T-cell memory formation after mild COVID-19. TCRdb itself ran the 5' RACE reads through MiXCR, one entry per CDR3 protein. The data contain hundreds of thousands of distinct CDR3 sequences, roughly 23% of them singletons. Sequencing input: PBMCs or a T cell subset sorted from them (not recorded which). The receptors shown here come from an adult woman who had mild COVID-19 (a few samples of this study predate the infection). Cell type and time point are not known.

The chain carries TRBV3-1 and TRBJ2-7; D gene unclear. The ends were cut back, 0 bases at V and 5 bases at J, with 11 bases in the middle. The CDR3 has 14 residues. CDR1 and CDR2 from the germline V gene are LGHDT and YNNKEL (reference sequence). DNA for the CDR3: TGTGCCAGCAGCCAAGAAGGTGGCAGAGACGAGCAGTACTTC. Translation: CASSQEGGRDEQYF.

The V and J genes are TRBV6-5 and TRBJ2-3; a possible D gene is TRBD2 (6 bases). The CDR3 length is 15 residues. CDR1 MNHEY and CDR2 SVGAGI come from the germline V gene. V lost 0 bases to trimming and J lost 4 bases, with 11 bases between them. This CDR3 reads CASSYSRGSADTQYF. Here the CDR3 DNA reads TGTGCCAGCAGTTACTCTCGGGGGAGTGCAGATACGCAGTATTTT.

This clonotype has more than one count but fewer than ten. In DNA, the CDR3 is TGTGCCAGCAGCCAGGGGGTGAGCTCCTACAATGAGCAGTTCTTC. It encodes CASSQGVSSYNEQFF. The chain uses TRBV3-1 and TRBJ2-1, with D possibly called TRBD1 or TRBD2 (5 bases each). CDR1 LGHDT and CDR2 YNNKEL come from the germline V gene (reference sequence). This CDR3 spans 15 amino acids. Between the trimmed V and J ends, which lost 3 bases and 0 bases, there was a span of 9 bases.

The chain carries TRBV5-1 and TRBJ1-2; 12 nucleotides match TRBD1. From germline, CDR1 is SGHRS and CDR2 YFSETQ. The trim removed 4 bases at V and 8 bases at J, leaving 3 bases unmatched. The length of the CDR3 is 13 residues. Written as DNA, the CDR3 is TGCGCCAGCAGCCCGGGGACAGGGGGCGGCTACACCTTC. Protein sequence: CASSPGTGGGYTF.

There are a few counts of this clonotype. The chain links TRBV5-1 to TRBJ2-7; maybe TRBD2 (5 bases). Trimming removed 4 bases from V and 6 bases from J, with 17 bases in between. This CDR3 is built from 14 residues. Germline CDR1 SGHRS, CDR2 YFSETQ. The CDR3 loop is CASSLTLDFPEQYF. Here the CDR3 DNA reads TGCGCCAGCAGCCTAACCCTGGACTTTCCCGAGCAGTACTTC.

The genes are TRBV4-1 and TRBJ2-3; tentatively, D is TRBD2 (6 bases). CDR1 and CDR2 (germline): MGHRA, YSYEKL. The CDR3 has 17 amino acids. Trimming took 2 bases from V and 3 from J, leaving 18 bases between them. The CDR3 coding sequence is TGCGCCAGCAGCCAACCCCTAGCGTCGGCCGTGACAGATACGCAGTATTTT. It codes for CASSQPLASAVTDTQYF.

The chain uses TRBV7-6 and TRBJ2-1, with a weak D call TRBD2 (5 bases). Germline CDR1 SGHVS, CDR2 FNYEAQ. V was clipped by 5 bases and J by 0 bases, with 14 bases between them. This CDR3 has 16 residues. This CDR3 is CASSRLIGSSYNEQFF. The CDR3 DNA follows: TGTGCCAGCAGCCGTCTGATTGGGAGCTCCTACAATGAGCAGTTCTTC.

Only a few counts were recorded for this clonotype. The J gene is TRBJ1-5, the V gene TRBV6-5; D gene uncertain. Trimming left V 2 bases short and J 1 base short, with 9 bases between. From germline, CDR1 is MNHEY and CDR2 SVGAGI. The CDR3 has 15 residues. CDR3 protein: CASSYNHRSNQPQHF. The CDR3 bases are TGTGCCAGCAGTTACAACCACAGAAGCAATCAGCCCCAGCATTTT.

Points on this clonotype: At one boundary the junction diverges from the germline segment, which might be a read error. The chain recombines TRBV3-1 with TRBJ1-5, with unresolved D. This CDR3 has 13 residues. Germline CDR1 is LGHDT and CDR2 is YNNKEL (reference sequence). CDR3 DNA: TGTGCCAGCAGCCAAGGAGGAAATCAGCCCAAGCATTTT. This codes for CASSQGGNQPKHF. The complete variable domain, with remaining parts taken from reference TRBV3-1 and TRBJ1-5, reads DTAVSQTPKYLVTQMGNDKSIKCEQNLGHDTMYWYKQDSKKFLKIMFSYNNKELIINETVPNRFSPKSPDKAHLNLHINSLELGDSAVYFCASSQGGNQPKHFGDGTRLSIL.

This chain connects TRBV7-9 to TRBJ2-7; D unclear. Germline V gives CDR1 SEHNR, CDR2 FQNEAQ (reference sequence). The ends were cut back, 1 base at V and 3 bases at J, with 10 bases in the middle. The length of the CDR3 is 14 residues. Written as DNA, the CDR3 is TGTGCCAGCAGCTTAGGAGCAGGTTACTACGAGCAGTACTTC. As protein: CASSLGAGYYEQYF.

V usage is TRBV20-1 and J usage is TRBJ2-7; 13 nucleotides align to TRBD2. The CDR3 has 15 amino acids. V was pared by 5 bases and J by 4 bases, with 8 bases of the junction left unmatched. Germline V gene lookup returns CDR1 DFQATT and CDR2 SNEGSKA (reference sequence). In DNA form, the CDR3 reads TGCAGTGCTCGGGGGACTAGCGGGAACTTTTACGAGCAGTACTTC. Its translation is CSARGTSGNFYEQYF.

This clonotype was observed a few times. The V call is TRBV4-1, the J call TRBJ2-5; 7 nucleotides align to TRBD1. V shed 0 bases and J 7 bases; nucleotides not matched to a gene: 2. The CDR3 is 13 amino acids. CDR1 and CDR2 from the germline V gene are MGHRA and YSYEKL. The DNA for the CDR3 is TGCGCCAGCAGCCAAGACTGGACAGGGACCCAGTACTTC. Amino acid sequence: CASSQDWTGTQYF.

The chain has TRBV4-2 and TRBJ2-1; TRBD2 agrees at 15 bases. Germline V gene lookup returns CDR1 LGHNA and CDR2 YNFKEQ. This CDR3 has 20 amino acids. V shed 1 base, J shed 0 bases, and the junction held 7 bases outside the gene matches. The CDR3: CASSQVGLAGGPSSYNEQFF. The CDR3, as DNA: TGTGCCAGCAGCCAAGTGGGACTAGCGGGGGGTCCGAGCTCCTACAATGAGCAGTTCTTC.

This clonotype was detected a few times. The V gene is TRBV18, the J gene TRBJ1-1; 7 bases match TRBD1. V shed 3 bases, J shed 0 bases, and the junction held 4 bases outside the gene matches. Germline V gene data show CDR1 as KGHSH and CDR2 as LQKENI. The length of the CDR3 is 15 residues. As DNA, the CDR3 is TGTGCCAGCTCACCGCGACAGGGAATGAACACTGAAGCTTTCTTT. It encodes CASSPRQGMNTEAFF.

This rearrangement joins TRBV15 to TRBJ2-7; D is possibly TRBD1 (5 bases). Germline V gene data show CDR1 as LNHNV and CDR2 as YYDKDF (reference sequence). Between the trimmed V and J ends, which lost 0 bases and 5 bases, there was a span of 14 bases. CDR3 length: 15 amino acids. The CDR3 spells CATSRDLSGSDEQYF. CDR3 bases: TGTGCCACCAGCAGAGATCTTTCAGGGTCGGACGAGCAGTACTTC.

Only a few counts were recorded for this clonotype. The DNA of the CDR3 is TGTGCCAGCAGCGTAGGAAGTGAGACAGCGTTAAGCTCCTACAATGAGCAGTTCTTC. This encodes CASSVGSETALSSYNEQFF. The gene calls are TRBV9 and TRBJ2-1; D is possibly TRBD1 (5 bases). V lost 0 bases, J lost 0 bases, and 19 bases lay in between. The CDR3 is 19 amino acids. Germline CDR1 is SGDLS and CDR2 is YYNGEE. Full variable domain (remainder filled in from reference TRBV9 and TRBJ2-1): DSGVTQTPKHLITATGQRVTLRCSPRSGDLSVYWYQQSLDQGLQFLIQYYNGEERAKGNILERFSAQQFPDLHSELNLSSLELGDSALYFCASSVGSETALSSYNEQFFGPGTRLTVL.

This clonotype was seen a few times. This chain uses TRBV6-5 with TRBJ2-3, with TRBD2 identical over 7 bases. V trimming: 8 bases; J trimming: 7 bases; junction bases outside the gene matches: 9. Germline V gene lookup returns CDR1 MNHEY and CDR2 SVGAGI. CDR3 length: 13 amino acids. As DNA, the CDR3 is TGTGCCAGCGCTCCGGGAGGCGAATATACGCAGTATTTT. It is translated as CASAPGGEYTQYF.

This chain connects TRBV5-6 to TRBJ1-5; the D gene is possibly TRBD1 (6 bases). Trimming took 0 bases from V and 6 from J, leaving 10 bases between them. Germline V gene sequence: CDR1 SGHDT, CDR2 YYEEEE. The CDR3 extends over 14 amino acids. CDR3 sequence reads: CASSLGTGPQPQHF. CDR3 nucleotides: TGTGCCAGCAGCTTGGGTACAGGGCCTCAGCCCCAGCATTTT.

The sample holds many counts of this clonotype. The chain carries TRBV7-6 and TRBJ2-2; the D call may be TRBD1 or TRBD2 (7 bases each). The CDR3 has 17 amino acids. Germline values: CDR1 SGHVS, CDR2 FNYEAQ. Trimming stripped 4 bases from V and 1 base from J, with 16 bases between. The CDR3 here is CASSSAGGVRNTGELFF. CDR3 nucleotide sequence: TGTGCCAGCAGCTCCGCAGGGGGGGTCAGGAACACCGGGGAGCTGTTTTTT.

V is TRBV7-3 and J is TRBJ2-3, with 8 bases fitting TRBD2. The V segment lost 9 bases and the J segment 5 bases; nucleotides outside the gene matches: 19. CDR3 length equals 17 residues. The germline V gene encodes CDR1 SGHTA and CDR2 FQGTGA. The CDR3 DNA reads TGTGCCAGAAGCCCATTTAGAGCGGGAGTGTTGAAAGATACGCAGTATTTT. Encoded protein: CARSPFRAGVLKDTQYF. The full variable domain, with the rest looked up from reference TRBV7-3 and TRBJ2-3, is GAGVSQTPSNKVTEKGKYVELRCDPISGHTALYWYRQSLGQGPEFLIYFQGTGAADDSGLPNDRFFAVRPEGSVSTLKIQRTERGDSAVYLCARSPFRAGVLKDTQYFGPGTRLTVL.